This record concerns one TCR beta chain sequence. Its antigen is not known. V was shortened by 4 bases and J by 5 bases, with 8 bases between the two germline ends. The V gene's germline CDR1 is SEHNR and CDR2 FQNEAQ (reference sequence). The CDR3 contains 12 residues. These data belong to a study of CD8+ T cells in alopecia areata. Across the whole study: Tofacitinib administration persisted for 6 to 18 months, succeeded by 6 months off drug.

Study-level results: Clonality exceeded that of normal scalp in lesional scalp, most notably in alopecia totalis/universalis.

After isolation, RNA underwent reverse transcription to generate cDNA as the sequencing template. Sequencing used immunoSEQ multiplex PCR; TCRdb keeps in-frame clones, though not all of them. The sample holds around 50,000 clones; around 96% are singletons and the top ten take 20% to 30%. This sequence was found in a human donor with alopecia areata. The sample was CD8+ T cells sorted from blood, taken at week 0. The chain couples TRBV7-9 to TRBJ2-5; tentatively, D is TRBD2 (5 bases). In DNA form, the CDR3 reads TGTGCCAGCAGCTCGGGGTGGGAGACCCAGTACTTC. Its protein is CASSSGWETQYF.